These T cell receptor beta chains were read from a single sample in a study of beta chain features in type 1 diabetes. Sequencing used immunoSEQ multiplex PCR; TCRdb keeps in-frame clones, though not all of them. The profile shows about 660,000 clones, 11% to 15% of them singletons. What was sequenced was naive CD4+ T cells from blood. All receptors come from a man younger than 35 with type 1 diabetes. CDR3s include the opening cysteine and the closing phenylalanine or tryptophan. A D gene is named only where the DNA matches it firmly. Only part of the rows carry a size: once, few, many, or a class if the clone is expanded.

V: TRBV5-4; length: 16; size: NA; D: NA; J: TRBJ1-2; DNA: TGCGCCAGCAGCCAAGACGTAACGCCAGTTCAATATGGCTACACCTTC; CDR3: CASSQDVTPVQYGYTF
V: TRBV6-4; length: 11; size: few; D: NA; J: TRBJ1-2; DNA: TGTGCCAGCAGTGAATCGGGAGGCTACACCTTC; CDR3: CASSESGGYTF
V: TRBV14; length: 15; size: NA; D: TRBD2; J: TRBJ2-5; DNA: TGTGCCAGCAGCCCCCTAGCGGGAAGGCAAGAGACCCAGTACTTC; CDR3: CASSPLAGRQETQYF
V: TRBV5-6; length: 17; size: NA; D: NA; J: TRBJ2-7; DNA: TGTGCCAGCAGCTTGGCCGTGGATGCCAGGAGCTCCTACGAGCAGTACTTC; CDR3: CASSLAVDARSSYEQYF
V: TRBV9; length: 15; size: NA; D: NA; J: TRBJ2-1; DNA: TGTGCCAGCAGCCCCGCGGGCAGGTCTGACAATGAGCAGTTCTTC; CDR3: CASSPAGRSDNEQFF
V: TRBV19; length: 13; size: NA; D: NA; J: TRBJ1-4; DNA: TGTGCCAGTAGTTTGCCGTATAATGAAAAACTGTTTTTT; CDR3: CASSLPYNEKLFF
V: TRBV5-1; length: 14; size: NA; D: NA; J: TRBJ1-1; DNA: TGCGCCAGCAGCTTGGGGGGTGCCTTCACTGAAGCTTTCTTT; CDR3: CASSLGGAFTEAFF
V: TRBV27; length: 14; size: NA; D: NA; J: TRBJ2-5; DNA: TGTGCCAGCAGTGGCTGGGGACCCCAAGAGACCCAGTACTTC; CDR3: CASSGWGPQETQYF
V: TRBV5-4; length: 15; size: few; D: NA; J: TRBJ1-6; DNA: TGTGCCAGCAGCCAGAGAAGCTCCTATAATTCACCCCTCCACTTT; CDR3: CASSQRSSYNSPLHF
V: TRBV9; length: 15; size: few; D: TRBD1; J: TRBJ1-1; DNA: TGTGCCAGCAGCGTACAGACAGGGTTGAACACTGAAGCTTTCTTT; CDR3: CASSVQTGLNTEAFF
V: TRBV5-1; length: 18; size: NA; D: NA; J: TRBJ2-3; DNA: TGCGCCAGCAGCTTGTCGTCTTCCGGGATTGGGCTGGCAGATACGCAGTATTTT; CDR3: CASSLSSSGIGLADTQYF
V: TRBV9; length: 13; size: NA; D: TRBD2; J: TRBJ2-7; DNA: TGTGCCAGCAGCTCCGGTGGGGGAGGGGAGCAGTACTTC; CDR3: CASSSGGGGEQYF
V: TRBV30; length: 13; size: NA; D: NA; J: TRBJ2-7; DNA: TGTGCCTGGAGTGTATATCGATCCTACGAGCAGTACTTC; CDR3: CAWSVYRSYEQYF
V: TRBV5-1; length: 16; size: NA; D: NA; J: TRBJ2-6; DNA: TGCGCCAGCAGCGTGCAGGGGTCTGGCGGGGCCAACGTCCTGACTTTC; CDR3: CASSVQGSGGANVLTF
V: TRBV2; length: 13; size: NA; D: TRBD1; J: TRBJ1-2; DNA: TGTGCCAGCAGGGACAGGGGACTATATGGCTACACCTTC; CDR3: CASRDRGLYGYTF
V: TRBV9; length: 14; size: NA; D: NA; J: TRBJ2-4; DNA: TGTGCCAGCAGCGTCCAGGAGGTTGGAAACATTCAGTACTTC; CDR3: CASSVQEVGNIQYF
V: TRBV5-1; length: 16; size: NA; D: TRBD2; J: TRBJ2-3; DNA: TGCGCCAGCAGCTCAGGACTAGCGGGGTACACAGATACGCAGTATTTT; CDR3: CASSSGLAGYTDTQYF
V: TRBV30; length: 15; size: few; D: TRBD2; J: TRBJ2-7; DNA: TGTGCCTGGACGAAGACTAGCGGGAGGGCCTACGAGCAGTACTTC; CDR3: CAWTKTSGRAYEQYF
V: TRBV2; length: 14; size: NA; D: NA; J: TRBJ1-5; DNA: TGTGCCAGCAACCCAGACAGCTACAATCAGCCCCAGCATTTT; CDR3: CASNPDSYNQPQHF
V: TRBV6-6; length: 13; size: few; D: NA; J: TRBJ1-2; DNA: TGTGCCAGCAGTCAAGTTTCTAACTATGGCTACACCTTC; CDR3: CASSQVSNYGYTF
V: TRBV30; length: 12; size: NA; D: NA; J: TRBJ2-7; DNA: TGTGCCTGGAGTGTAACAGGCTACGAGCAGTACTTC; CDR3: CAWSVTGYEQYF
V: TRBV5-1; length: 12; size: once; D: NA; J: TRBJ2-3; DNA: TGCGCCAGCAGGATAGGCACAGATACGCAGTATTTT; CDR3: CASRIGTDTQYF
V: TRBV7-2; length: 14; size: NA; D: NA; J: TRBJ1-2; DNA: TGTGCCAGCAGCTTGGACGCTAGGAACTATGGCTACACCTTC; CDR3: CASSLDARNYGYTF
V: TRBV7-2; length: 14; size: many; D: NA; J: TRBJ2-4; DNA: TGTGCCAGCAGCCGCGGAATAGCCAAAAACATTCAGTACTTC; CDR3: CASSRGIAKNIQYF
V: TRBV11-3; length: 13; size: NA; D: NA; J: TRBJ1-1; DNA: TGTGCCAGCAGCTTAGACACGAACACTGAAGCTTTCTTT; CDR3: CASSLDTNTEAFF
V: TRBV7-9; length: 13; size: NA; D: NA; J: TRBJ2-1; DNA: TGTGCCACTACACATGACTCCTACAATGAGCAGTTCTTC; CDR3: CATTHDSYNEQFF
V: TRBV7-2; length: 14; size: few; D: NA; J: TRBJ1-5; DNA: TGTGCCAGCAGCGTCGACAGTGGCGTGGGGCCCCAGCATTTT; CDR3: CASSVDSGVGPQHF
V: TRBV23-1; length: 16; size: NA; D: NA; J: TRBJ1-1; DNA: TGCGCCAGCAGTCAATGGAGGAAACAGAAGAACACTGAAGCTTTCTTT; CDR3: CASSQWRKQKNTEAFF
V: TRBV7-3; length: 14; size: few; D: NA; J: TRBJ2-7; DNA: TGTGCCAGCAGCCGGGACGGAAACTCCTACGAGCAGTACTTC; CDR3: CASSRDGNSYEQYF
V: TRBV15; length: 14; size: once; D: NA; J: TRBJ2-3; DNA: TGTGCCACCAGCATGGGTGGAAACACAGATACGCAGTATTTT; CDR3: CATSMGGNTDTQYF
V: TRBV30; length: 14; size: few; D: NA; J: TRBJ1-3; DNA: TGTGCCTGGTTCCCGTCTCTCTCTGGAAACACCATATATTTT; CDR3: CAWFPSLSGNTIYF
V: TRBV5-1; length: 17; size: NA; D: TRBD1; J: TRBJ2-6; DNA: TGCGCCAGCAGAGGACAGGGGTCCTTCTCTGGGGCCAACGTCCTGACTTTC; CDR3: CASRGQGSFSGANVLTF
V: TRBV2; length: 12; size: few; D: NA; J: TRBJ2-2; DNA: TGTGCCAGCAGTCGCGAAACCGGGGAGCTGTTTTTT; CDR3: CASSRETGELFF
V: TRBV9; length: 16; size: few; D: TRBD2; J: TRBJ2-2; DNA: TGTGCCAGCAACAAAGAGGGTCCCCGGGAGGCCGGGGAGCTGTTTTTT; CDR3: CASNKEGPREAGELFF
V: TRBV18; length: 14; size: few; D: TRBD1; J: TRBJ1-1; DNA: TGTGCCAGCTCACCACGGGACAGGAACACTGAAGCTTTCTTT; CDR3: CASSPRDRNTEAFF
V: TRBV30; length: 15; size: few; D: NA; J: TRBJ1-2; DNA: TGTGCCTGGAGTGGGGCAGCCTATCCCAACTATGGCTACACCTTC; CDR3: CAWSGAAYPNYGYTF
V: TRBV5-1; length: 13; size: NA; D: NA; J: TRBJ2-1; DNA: TGCGCCAGCAGCCCCGGCGGCTACAATGAGCAGTTCTTC; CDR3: CASSPGGYNEQFF
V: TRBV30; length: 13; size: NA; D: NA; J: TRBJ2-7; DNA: TGTGCCTGGAGTGTAAGGTCGGCCTACGAGCAGTACTTC; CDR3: CAWSVRSAYEQYF
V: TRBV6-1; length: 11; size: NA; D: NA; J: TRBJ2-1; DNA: TGTGCCAGCAGTGAAATAAATGAGCAGTTCTTC; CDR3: CASSEINEQFF
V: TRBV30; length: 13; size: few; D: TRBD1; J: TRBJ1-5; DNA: TGTGCCTGGAGTCCAGGGGGTTTTCAACCCCAGCATTTT; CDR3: CAWSPGGFQPQHF
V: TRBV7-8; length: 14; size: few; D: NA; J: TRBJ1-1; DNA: TGTGCCAGCAGCGTACAGCGTGGGAACACTGAAGCTTTCTTT; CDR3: CASSVQRGNTEAFF
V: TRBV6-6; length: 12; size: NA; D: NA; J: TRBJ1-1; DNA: TGTGCCAGCAGCCCCGGGGGGAATGAAGCTTTCTTT; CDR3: CASSPGGNEAFF
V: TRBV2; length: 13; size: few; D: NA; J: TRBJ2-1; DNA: TGTGCCAGCAGTGAACAGGGGTTCGATGAGCAGTTCTTC; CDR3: CASSEQGFDEQFF
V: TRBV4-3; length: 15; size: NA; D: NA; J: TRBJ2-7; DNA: TGCGCCAGCAGCCAAGATTGGAGCCCAGGGATTGAGCAGTACTTC; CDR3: CASSQDWSPGIEQYF
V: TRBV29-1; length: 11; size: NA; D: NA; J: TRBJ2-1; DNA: TGCAGCGTAAGAAGATACAATGAGCAGTTCTTC; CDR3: CSVRRYNEQFF
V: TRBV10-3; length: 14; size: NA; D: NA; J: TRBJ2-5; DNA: TGTGCCATCAGTGAGTCTGGACAGCAAGAGACCCAGTACTTC; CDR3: CAISESGQQETQYF
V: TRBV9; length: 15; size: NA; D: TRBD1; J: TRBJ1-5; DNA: TGTGCCAGCAGCGTATCAGGGGGCTTCAATCAGCCCCAGCATTTT; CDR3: CASSVSGGFNQPQHF
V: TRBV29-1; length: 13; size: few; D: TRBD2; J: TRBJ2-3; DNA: TGCAGCGTTGCGGGGGGACGGGCAGATACGCAGTATTTT; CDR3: CSVAGGRADTQYF
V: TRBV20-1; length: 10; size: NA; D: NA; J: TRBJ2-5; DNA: TGCAGTACCCGCGGAGAGACCCAGTACTTC; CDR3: CSTRGETQYF
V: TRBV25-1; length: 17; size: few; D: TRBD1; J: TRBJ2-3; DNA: TGTGCCAGCAGTGAATATGGGGGCAGGGGGCGCCCAGATACGCAGTATTTT; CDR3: CASSEYGGRGRPDTQYF
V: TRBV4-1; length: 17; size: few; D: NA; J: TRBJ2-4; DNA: TGCGCCAGCAGCCAAGTTGGCAGGGGGGTTACCAAAAACATTCAGTACTTC; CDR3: CASSQVGRGVTKNIQYF
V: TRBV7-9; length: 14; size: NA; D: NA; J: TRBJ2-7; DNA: TGTGCCAGCAGTTTTACGCAGGGAACTCACGAGCAGTACTTC; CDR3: CASSFTQGTHEQYF
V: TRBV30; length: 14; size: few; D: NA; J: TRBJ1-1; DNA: TGTGCCTGGAGTAGACAGGTATGGAACACTGAAGCTTTCTTT; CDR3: CAWSRQVWNTEAFF
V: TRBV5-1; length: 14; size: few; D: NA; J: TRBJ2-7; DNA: TGCGCCAGCAGCGTGGAGGGGAGCTCCTACGAGCAGTACTTC; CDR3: CASSVEGSSYEQYF
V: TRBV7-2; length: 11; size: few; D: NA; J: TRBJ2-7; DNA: TGTGCCAGCACACAACTAGAAAAGCAGTACTTC; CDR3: CASTQLEKQYF
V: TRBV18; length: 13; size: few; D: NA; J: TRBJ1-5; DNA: TGTGCCAGCTCTGCAGGTGGCAATCAGCCCCAGCATTTT; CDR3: CASSAGGNQPQHF
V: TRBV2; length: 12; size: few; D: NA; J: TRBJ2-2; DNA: TGTGCCAGCTTCTTTAACACCGGGGAGCTGTTTTTT; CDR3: CASFFNTGELFF
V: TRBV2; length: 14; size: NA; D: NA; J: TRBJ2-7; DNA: TGTGCCAGCGAACCGGGACGGACGAACTACGAGCAGTACTTC; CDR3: CASEPGRTNYEQYF
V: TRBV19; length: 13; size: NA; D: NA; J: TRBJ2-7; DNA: TGTGCCAGTAGTATGGTTGGAGGGAACGAGCAGTACTTC; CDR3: CASSMVGGNEQYF